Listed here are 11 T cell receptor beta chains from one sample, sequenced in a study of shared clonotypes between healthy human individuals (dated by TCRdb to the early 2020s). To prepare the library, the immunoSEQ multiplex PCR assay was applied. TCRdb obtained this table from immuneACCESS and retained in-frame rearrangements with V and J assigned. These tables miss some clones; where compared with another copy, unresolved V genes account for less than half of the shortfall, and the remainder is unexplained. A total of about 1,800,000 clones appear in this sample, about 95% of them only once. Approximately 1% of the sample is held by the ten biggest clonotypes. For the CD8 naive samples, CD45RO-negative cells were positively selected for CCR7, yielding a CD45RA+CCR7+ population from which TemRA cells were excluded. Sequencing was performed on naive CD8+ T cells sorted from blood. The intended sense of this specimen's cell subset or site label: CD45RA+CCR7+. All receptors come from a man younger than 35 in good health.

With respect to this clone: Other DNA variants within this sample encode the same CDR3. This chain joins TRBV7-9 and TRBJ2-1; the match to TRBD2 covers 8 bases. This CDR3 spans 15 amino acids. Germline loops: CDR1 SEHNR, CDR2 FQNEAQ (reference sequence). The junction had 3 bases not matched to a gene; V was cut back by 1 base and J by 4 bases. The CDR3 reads CASSLEAGVYNEQFF. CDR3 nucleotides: TGTGCCAGCAGCTTAGAAGCGGGGGTATACAATGAGCAGTTCTTC.

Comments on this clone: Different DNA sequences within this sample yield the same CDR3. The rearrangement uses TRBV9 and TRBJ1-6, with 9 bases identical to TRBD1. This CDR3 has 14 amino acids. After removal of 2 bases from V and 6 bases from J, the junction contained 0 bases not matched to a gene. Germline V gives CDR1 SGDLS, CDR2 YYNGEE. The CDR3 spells CASSVGQGNSPLHF. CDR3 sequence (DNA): TGTGCCAGCAGCGTGGGACAGGGTAATTCACCCCTCCACTTT.

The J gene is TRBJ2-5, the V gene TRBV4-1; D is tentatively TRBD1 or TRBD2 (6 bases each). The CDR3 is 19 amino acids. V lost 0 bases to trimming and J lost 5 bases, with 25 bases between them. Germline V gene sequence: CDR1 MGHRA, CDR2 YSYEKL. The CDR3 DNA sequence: TGCGCCAGCAGCCAAGAGAAGGCAGGGGAGGATCCGACCTGGGAGACCCAGTACTTC. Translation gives CASSQEKAGEDPTWETQYF.

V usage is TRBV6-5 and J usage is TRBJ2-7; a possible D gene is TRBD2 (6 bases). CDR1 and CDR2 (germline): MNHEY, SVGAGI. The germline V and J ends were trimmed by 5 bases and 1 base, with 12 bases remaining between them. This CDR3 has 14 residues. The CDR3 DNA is TGTGCCAGCAGTCAAACTGGGGGGTCCTACGAGCAGTACTTC. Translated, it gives CASSQTGGSYEQYF.

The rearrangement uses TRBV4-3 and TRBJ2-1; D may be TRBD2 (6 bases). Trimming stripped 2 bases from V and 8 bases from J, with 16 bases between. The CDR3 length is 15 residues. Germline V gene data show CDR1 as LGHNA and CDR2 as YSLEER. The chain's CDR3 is CASSQIEGGEDEQFF. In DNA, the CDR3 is TGCGCCAGCAGCCAAATTGAGGGAGGAGAAGATGAGCAGTTCTTC.

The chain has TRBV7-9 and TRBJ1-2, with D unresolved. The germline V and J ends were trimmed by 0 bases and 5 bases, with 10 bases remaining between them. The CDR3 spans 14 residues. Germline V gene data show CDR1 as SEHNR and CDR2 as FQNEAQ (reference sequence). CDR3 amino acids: CASSLAPNGYGYTF. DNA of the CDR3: TGTGCCAGCAGCTTAGCGCCGAATGGGTATGGCTACACCTTC. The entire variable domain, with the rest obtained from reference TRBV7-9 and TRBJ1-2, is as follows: DTGVSQNPRHKITKRGQNVTFRCDPISEHNRLYWYRQTLGQGPEFLTYFQNEAQLEKSRLLSDRFSAERPKGSFSTLEIQRTEQGDSAMYLCASSLAPNGYGYTFGSGTRLTVV.

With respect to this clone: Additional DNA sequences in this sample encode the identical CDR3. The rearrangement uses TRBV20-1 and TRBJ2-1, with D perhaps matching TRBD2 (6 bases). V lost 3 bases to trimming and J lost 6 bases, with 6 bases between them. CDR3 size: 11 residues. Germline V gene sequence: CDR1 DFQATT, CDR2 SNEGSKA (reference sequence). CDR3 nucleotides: TGCAGTGCTAGGGGGGGCAATGAGCAGTTCTTC. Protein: CSARGGNEQFF.

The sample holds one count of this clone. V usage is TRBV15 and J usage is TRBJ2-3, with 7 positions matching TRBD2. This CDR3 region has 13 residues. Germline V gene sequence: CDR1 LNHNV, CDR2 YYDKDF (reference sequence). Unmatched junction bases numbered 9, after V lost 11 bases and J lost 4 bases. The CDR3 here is CACSTGGADTQYF. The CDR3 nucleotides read TGTGCCTGCTCGACGGGAGGAGCAGATACGCAGTATTTT.

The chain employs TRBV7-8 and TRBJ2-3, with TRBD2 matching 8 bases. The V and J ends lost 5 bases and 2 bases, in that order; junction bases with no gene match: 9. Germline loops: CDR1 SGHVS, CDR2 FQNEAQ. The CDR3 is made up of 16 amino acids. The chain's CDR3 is CASSPPGLADTDTQYF. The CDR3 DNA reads TGTGCCAGCAGCCCCCCAGGACTAGCTGACACAGATACGCAGTATTTT.

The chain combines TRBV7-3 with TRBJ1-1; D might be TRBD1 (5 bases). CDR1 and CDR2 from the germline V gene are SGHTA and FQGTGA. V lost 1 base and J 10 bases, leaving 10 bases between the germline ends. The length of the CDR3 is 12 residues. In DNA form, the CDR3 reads TGTGCCAGCAGCTTAATGGGGGGTGTAGCTTTCTTT. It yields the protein CASSLMGGVAFF. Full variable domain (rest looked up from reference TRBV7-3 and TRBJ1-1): GAGVSQTPSNKVTEKGKYVELRCDPISGHTALYWYRQSLGQGPEFLIYFQGTGAADDSGLPNDRFFAVRPEGSVSTLKIQRTERGDSAVYLCASSLMGGVAFFGQGTRLTVV.

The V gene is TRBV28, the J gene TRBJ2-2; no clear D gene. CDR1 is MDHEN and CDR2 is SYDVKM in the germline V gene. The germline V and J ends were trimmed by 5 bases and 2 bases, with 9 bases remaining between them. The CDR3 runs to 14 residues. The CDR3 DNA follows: TGTGCCAGCAGTCTTACAGTAAACACCGGGGAGCTGTTTTTT. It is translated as CASSLTVNTGELFF.